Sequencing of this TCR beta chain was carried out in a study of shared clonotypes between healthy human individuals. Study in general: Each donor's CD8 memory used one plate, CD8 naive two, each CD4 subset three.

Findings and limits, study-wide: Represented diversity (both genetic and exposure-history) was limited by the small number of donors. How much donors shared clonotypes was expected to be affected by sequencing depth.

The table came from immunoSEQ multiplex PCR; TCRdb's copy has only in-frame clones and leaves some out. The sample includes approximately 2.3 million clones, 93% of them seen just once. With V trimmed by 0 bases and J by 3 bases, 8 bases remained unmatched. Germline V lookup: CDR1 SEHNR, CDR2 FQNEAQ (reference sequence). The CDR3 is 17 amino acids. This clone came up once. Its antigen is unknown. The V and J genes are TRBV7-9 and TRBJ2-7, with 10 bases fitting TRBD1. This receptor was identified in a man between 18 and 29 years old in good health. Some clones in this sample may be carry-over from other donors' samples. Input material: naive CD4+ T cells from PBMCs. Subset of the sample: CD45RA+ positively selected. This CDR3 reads CASSLAATGGAFYEQYF. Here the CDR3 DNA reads TGTGCCAGCAGCTTAGCAGCGACAGGGGGCGCTTTCTACGAGCAGTACTTC.